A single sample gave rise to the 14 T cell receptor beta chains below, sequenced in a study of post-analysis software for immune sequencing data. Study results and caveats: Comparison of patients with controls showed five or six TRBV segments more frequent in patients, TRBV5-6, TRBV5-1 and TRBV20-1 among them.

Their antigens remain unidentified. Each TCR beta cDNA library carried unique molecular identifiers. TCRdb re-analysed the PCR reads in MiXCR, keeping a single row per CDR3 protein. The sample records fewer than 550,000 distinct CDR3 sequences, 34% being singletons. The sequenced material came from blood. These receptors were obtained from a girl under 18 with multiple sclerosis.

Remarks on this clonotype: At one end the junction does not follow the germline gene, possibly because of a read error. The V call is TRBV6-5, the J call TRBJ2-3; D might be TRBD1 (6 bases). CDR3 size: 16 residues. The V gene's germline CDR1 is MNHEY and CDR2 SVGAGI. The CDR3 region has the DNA TGTGTCAGCAGCACCGGGACAAATTTTGGACCAGATACGCAGTATTTT. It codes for CVSSTGTNFGPDTQYF.

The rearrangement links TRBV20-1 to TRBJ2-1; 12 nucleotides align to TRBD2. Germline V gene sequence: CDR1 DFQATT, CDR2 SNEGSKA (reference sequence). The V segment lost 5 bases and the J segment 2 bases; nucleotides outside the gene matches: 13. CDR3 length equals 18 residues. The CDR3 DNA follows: TGCAGTGCTCAAAGCGGGCTAGCGGGGGGGCCAGCCTACAATGAGCAGTTCTTC. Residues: CSAQSGLAGGPAYNEQFF.

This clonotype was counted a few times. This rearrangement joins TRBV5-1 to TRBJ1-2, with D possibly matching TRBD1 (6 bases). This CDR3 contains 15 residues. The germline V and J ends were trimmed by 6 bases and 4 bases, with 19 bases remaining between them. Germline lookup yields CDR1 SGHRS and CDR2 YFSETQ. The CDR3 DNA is TGCGCCAGCACCCGGGACACGGCCTCCTCCTATGGCTACACCTTC. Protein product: CASTRDTASSYGYTF.

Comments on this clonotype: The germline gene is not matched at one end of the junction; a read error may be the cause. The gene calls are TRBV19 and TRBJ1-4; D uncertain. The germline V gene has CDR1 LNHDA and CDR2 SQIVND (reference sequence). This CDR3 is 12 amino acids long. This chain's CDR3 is CASGGSNEKLFF. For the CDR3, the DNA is TGTGCCAGCGGCGGGTCTAATGAGAAACTGTTTTTT.

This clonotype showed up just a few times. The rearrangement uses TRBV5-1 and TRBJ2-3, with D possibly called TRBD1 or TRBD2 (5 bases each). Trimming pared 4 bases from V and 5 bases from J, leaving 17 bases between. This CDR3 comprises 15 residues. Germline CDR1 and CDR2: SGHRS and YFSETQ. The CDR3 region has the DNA TGCGCCAGCAGCGCACCCGGGACGCGCGGAGATACGCAGTATTTT. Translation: CASSAPGTRGDTQYF.

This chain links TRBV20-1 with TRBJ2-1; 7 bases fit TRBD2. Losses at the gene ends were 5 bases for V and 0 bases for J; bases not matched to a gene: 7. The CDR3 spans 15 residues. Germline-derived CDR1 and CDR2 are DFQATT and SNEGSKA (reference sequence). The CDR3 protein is CSARISGFSYNEQFF. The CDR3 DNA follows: TGCAGTGCTCGGATTAGCGGGTTCTCCTACAATGAGCAGTTCTTC.

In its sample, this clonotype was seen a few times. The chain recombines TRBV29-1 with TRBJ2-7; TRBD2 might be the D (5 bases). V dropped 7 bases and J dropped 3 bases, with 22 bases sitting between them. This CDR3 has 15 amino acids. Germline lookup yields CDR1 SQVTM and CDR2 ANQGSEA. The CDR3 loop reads CSAREGRQAFYEQYF. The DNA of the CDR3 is TGCAGCGCCAGAGAGGGTCGGCAGGCCTTCTACGAGCAGTACTTC.

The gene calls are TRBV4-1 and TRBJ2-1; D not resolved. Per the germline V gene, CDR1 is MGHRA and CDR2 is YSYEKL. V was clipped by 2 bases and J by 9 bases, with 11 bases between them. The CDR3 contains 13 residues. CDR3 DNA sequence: TGCGCCAGCAGCCAAATCAAGGGAAGTGAGCAGTTCTTC. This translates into CASSQIKGSEQFF.

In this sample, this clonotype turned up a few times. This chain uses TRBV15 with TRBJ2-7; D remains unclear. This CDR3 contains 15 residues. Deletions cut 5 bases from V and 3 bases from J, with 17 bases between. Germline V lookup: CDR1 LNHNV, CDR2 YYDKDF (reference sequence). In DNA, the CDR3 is TGTGCCACCAGCCCCTCCCCCGGCCCTAACTACGAGCAGTACTTC. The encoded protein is CATSPSPGPNYEQYF.

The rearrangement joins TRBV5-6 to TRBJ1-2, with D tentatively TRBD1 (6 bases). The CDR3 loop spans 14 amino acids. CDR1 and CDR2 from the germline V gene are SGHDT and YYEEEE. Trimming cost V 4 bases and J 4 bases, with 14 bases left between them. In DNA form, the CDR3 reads TGTGCCAGCAGCCCTCAGGGGTCGGGCTATGGCTACACCTTC. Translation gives CASSPQGSGYGYTF.

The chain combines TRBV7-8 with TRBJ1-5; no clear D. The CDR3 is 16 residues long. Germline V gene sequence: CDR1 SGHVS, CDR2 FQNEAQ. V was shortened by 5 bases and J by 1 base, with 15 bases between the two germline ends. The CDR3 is CASSVEGLGSNQPQHF. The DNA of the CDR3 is TGTGCCAGCAGCGTGGAAGGGTTGGGAAGCAATCAGCCCCAGCATTTT.

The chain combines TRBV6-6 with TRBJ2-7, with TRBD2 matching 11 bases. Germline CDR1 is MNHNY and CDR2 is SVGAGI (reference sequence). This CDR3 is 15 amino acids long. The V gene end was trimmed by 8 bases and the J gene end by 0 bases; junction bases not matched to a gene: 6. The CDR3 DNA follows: TGTGCCAGCTCGACCGGGACTAGCGGCTCCTACGAGCAGTACTTC. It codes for CASSTGTSGSYEQYF.

The CDR3 loop reads CASSPPGVTNTGELFF. The CDR3 DNA reads TGCGCCAGCAGCCCCCCCGGGGTTACGAACACCGGGGAGCTGTTTTTT. The chain joins TRBV5-1 to TRBJ2-2, with a possible D match to TRBD2 (5 bases). The CDR3 contains 16 residues. V was pared by 4 bases and J by 0 bases, with 13 bases between. Germline CDR1 reads SGHRS; CDR2 reads YFSETQ.

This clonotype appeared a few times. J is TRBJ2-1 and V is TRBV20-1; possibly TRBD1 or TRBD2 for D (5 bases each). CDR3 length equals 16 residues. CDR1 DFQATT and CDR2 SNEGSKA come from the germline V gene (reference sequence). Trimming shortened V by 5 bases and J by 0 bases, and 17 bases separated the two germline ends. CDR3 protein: CSAPLVGVGSYNEQFF. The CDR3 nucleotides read TGCAGTGCTCCCCTGGTGGGGGTGGGCTCCTACAATGAGCAGTTCTTC.